This TCR beta chain originates from a study of long-term antiretroviral therapy in people with HIV (dated by TCRdb to 2022 to 2024). The study in broad terms: The earliest samples were collected roughly a decade before the 2015 WHO recommendation for immediate ART, at a time when ART was usually postponed until CD4 counts fell. Whether ART initiation and durable HIV suppression were associated with changes in peripheral blood TRB repertoire composition and diversity was tested in a retrospective serial study. A total of 192 cryopreserved PBMC samples were contributed to the cohort by 30 adults with confirmed HIV infection, with samples collected serially over a mean of roughly six years (range 1-12). Among the 30 to 35 participants with HIV, around 10 were female. No cross-contamination during QIAcube processing turned up in test extractions that ran a monoclonal T-cell line alongside about 30 polyclonal samples.

CDR1 and CDR2 are read off the germline V gene as SNHLY and FYNNEI. Relative to germline, V is missing 7 bases and J is missing 0 bases, with 9 bases of the junction outside any gene match. The CDR3, cysteine through phenylalanine, is 15 amino acids long. The entry retains the CDR3 DNA only, 45 bases that are in frame from base 1. With respect to this clone: Its antigen remains undetermined. No base quality values were provided; no much bigger clone lies one nucleotide off.

To be included, a participant needed at least one PBMC sample from before ART initiation plus at least two post-ART samples. All participants with HIV were treated in the United States of America. Before DNA extraction, cryopreserved samples containing about 1-10 million PBMC were thawed and washed. At the time of the earliest PBMC sample for each participant with HIV, ages ranged from about 20 to 54 years. Per participant, PBMC samples came from 1-4 timepoints prior to ART initiation and 2-8 timepoints following ART initiation, for a median of 7 samples. Serial HIV viral load, CD4+ T-cell count, ART history and demographic data were obtained for every participant. Using a Qiagen kit on a QIAcube, genomic DNA was extracted from unsorted PBMC, with samples processed in batches of 12. The immunoSEQ hsTCRB v3.0 assay was used at survey level resolution to sequence the TRB variable region. A depth of roughly 35,000-50,000 T-cell genomes per sample was targeted for TRB sequencing. An Illumina MiSeq with a v3 150-cycle kit was used to sequence the pooled TRB libraries. As for the authors' bioinformatics: Repertoire analysis was run in R within a reproducible Nextflow workflow that covered QC, data transformation and analysis. Custom analyses were implemented in LymphoSeq2, an R package for AIRR-Seq data exploration. Several samples yielding fewer than 5000 total TRB sequences were excluded, leaving roughly 200 analyzed HIV repertoires. Of the roughly 180 retained HIV repertoires, 55 to 60 were collected before and approximately 130 after ART initiation. Repertoires were downsampled to 5000 TRB nucleotide sequences, and summary statistics were averaged over 100 downsampling iterations. Only TRB sequences with CDR3 regions of at least seven amino acids were retained for analysis. Two measures captured diversity: a Shannon entropy-derived clonality score and the Gini coefficient. In repertoire networks, the top 5000 CDR3 amino acid sequences were linked whenever an edit distance of one separated two sequences. GLIPH2 predicted antigen specificity groups and MHC restriction for TRB CDR3 amino acid sequences. To flag known associations with CMV, EBV, HIV or tissue antigens, CDR3 amino acid sequences were compared against VDJdb and McPAS-TCR. Pre-ART, post-ART and control groups were compared with Wilcoxon signed-rank tests and Holm-Bonferroni correction. Drawn from immuneACCESS, this table holds only the in-frame rearrangements with V and J called that TCRdb kept. Clones are partly lost; checked studies trace under half to an unresolved V gene and leave the rest unexplained. The DNA was the basis for D and trimming; V, J and clone size are from that table. For this sample there are 40,000 or so clones; around 86% appear just once. Of the sample, 5.5% to 6.5% is held by the ten largest clones.

Study-wide findings and limitations: Limited PBMC availability meant only the TCR beta chain was sequenced, without alpha chain pairing. Narrower CDR3 length ranges were observed in HIV repertoires than in controls, and an antigen-experienced repertoire with only a slight naive shift after ART was suggested by the network structure. The samples were dated from about 2004 to 2017, and the ART regimens that were used may be less effective than current ART regimens. No data were available on ART adherence, viral resistance or therapy changes, limiting inferences about post-ART repertoire changes. Because pre-ART samples had limited cell numbers, profiling was done on unsorted PBMC rather than on sorted CD4+ and CD8+ T cells. Expanded TRB clones identified before ART initiation dominated the repertoire across all time points, though the dominance fluctuated and decreased in many PLHIV after ART. A significant increase in TRB diversity was found to be associated with ART initiation, although TRB diversity was observed to remain significantly below that of transplant donor controls even after long-term ART.

The specimen was unsorted PBMCs, collected 1 year after starting antiretroviral therapy. This receptor was identified in a man aged 18 to 30 with HIV. The chain links TRBV2 with TRBJ2-7, with TRBD1 matching 7 junction bases. The sequence in DNA is TGTGCCAGCACCCCTGGGACAGCTGCCTCCTACGAGCAGTACTTC. Its protein product is CASTPGTAASYEQYF.